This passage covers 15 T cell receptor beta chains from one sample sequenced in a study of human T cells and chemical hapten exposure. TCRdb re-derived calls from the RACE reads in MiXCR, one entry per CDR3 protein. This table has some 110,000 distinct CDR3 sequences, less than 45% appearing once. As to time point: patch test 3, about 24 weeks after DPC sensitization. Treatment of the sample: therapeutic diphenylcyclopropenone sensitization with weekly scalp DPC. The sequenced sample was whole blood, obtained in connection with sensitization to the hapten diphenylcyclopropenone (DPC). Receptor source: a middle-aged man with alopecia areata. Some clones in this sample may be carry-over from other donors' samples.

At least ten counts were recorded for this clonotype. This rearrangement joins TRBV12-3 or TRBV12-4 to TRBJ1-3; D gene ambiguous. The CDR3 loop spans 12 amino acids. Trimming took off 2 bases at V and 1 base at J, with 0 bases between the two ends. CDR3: CASSLSGNTIYF. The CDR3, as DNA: TGTGCCAGCAGTTTATCTGGAAACACCATATATTTT.

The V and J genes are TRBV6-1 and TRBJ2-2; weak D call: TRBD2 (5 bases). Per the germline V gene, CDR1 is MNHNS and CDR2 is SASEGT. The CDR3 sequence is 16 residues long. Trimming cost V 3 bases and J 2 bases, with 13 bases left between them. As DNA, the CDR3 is TGTGCCAGCAGTGACGGACTTGGATTAAACACCGGGGAGCTGTTTTTT. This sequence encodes CASSDGLGLNTGELFF.

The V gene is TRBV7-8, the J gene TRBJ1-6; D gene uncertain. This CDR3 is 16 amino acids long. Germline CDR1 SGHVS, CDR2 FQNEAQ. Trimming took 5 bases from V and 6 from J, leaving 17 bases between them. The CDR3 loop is CASSDKGPVLNSPLHF. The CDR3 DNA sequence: TGTGCCAGCAGCGACAAGGGTCCCGTTCTTAATTCACCCCTCCACTTT.

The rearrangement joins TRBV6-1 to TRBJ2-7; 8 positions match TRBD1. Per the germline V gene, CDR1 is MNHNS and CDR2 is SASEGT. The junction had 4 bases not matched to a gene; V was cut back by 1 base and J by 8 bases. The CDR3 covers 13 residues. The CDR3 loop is CASSEGQGRKQYV. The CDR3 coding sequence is TGTGCCAGCAGTGAAGGACAGGGGCGGAAGCAGTACGTC.

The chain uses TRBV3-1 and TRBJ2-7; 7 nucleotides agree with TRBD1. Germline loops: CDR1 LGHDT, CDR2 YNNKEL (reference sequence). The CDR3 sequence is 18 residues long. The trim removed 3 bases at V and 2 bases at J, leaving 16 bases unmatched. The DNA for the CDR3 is TGTGCCAGCAGCCACCCCGGGGTTGGGACAGCGAGTACCTACGAGCAGTACGTC. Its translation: CASSHPGVGTASTYEQYV.

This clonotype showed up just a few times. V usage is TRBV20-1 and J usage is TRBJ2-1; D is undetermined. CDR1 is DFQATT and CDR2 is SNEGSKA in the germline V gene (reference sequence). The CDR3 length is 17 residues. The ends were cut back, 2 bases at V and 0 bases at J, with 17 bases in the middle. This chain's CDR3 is CSARLRLTLSSYNEQFF. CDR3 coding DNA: TGCAGTGCTAGATTACGACTGACACTCTCCTCCTACAATGAGCAGTTCTTC.

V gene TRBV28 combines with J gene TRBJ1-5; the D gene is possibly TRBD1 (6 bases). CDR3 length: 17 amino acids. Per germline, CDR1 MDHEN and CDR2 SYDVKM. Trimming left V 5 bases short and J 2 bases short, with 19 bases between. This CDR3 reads CASSPRTGKKGNQPQHF. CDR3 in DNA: TGTGCCAGCAGTCCAAGAACAGGGAAGAAAGGCAATCAGCCCCAGCATTTT.

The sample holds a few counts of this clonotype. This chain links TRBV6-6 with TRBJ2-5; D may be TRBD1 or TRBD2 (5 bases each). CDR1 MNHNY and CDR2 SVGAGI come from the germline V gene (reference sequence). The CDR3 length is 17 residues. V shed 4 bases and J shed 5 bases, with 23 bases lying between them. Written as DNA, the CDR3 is TGTGCCAGCAGTTCTCCCCCCGTGGCGTTAGAGGGGGAGACCCAGTACTTC. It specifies CASSSPPVALEGETQYF.

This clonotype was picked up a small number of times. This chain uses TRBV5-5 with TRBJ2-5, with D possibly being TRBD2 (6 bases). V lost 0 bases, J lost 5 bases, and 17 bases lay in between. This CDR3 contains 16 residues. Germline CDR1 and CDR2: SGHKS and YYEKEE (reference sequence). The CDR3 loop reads CASSLAPGKEGETQYF. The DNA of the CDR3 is TGTGCCAGCAGCTTGGCCCCCGGGAAGGAGGGGGAGACCCAGTACTTC.

CDR3 sequence (DNA): TGCAGCGTAAAAACCGGGACCGATACCTACAATGAGCAGTTCTTC. As protein: CSVKTGTDTYNEQFF. The rearrangement links TRBV29-1 to TRBJ2-1; the D call may be TRBD1 or TRBD2 (5 bases each). The germline CDR1 and CDR2 sequences are SQVTM and ANQGSEA. V was trimmed by 6 bases and J by 2 bases, leaving 17 bases between them. The CDR3 has 15 residues.

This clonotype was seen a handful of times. CDR3 region: CASSLFTSGSRRTQYF. Here the CDR3 DNA reads TGTGCCAGCAGCTTATTTACTAGCGGGAGTCGGCGTACGCAGTATTTT. The chain joins TRBV5-6 to TRBJ2-3; TRBD2 agrees at 11 bases. The V and J ends lost 2 bases and 8 bases, in that order; junction bases with no gene match: 10. This CDR3 region has 16 residues. In germline, CDR1 is SGHDT, CDR2 YYEEEE. Full variable domain (remainder filled in from reference TRBV5-6 and TRBJ2-3): DAGVTQSPTHLIKTRGQQVTLRCSPKSGHDTVSWYQQALGQGPQFIFQYYEEEERQRGNFPDRFSGHQFPNYSSELNVNALLLGDSALYLCASSLFTSGSRRTQYFGPGTRLTVL.

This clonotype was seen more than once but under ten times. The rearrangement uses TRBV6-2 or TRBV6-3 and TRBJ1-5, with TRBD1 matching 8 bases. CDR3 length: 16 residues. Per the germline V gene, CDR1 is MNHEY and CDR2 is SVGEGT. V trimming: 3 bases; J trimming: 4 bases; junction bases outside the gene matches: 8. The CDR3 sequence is CASSYSGGPWNQPQHF. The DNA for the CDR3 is TGTGCCAGCAGTTATTCAGGGGGCCCGTGGAATCAGCCCCAGCATTTT.

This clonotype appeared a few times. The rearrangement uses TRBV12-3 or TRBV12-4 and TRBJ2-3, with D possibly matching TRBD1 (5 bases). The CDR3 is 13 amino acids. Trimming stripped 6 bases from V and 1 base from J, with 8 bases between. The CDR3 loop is CASRLGGTDTQYF. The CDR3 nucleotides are TGTGCCAGCAGGCTAGGGGGCACAGATACGCAGTATTTT.

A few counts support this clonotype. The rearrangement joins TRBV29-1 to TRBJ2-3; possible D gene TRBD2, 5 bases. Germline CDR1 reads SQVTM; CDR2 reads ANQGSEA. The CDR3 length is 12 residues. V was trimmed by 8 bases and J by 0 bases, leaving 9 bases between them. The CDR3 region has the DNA TGCAGCACCGGACTGAGCACAGATACGCAGTATTTT. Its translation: CSTGLSTDTQYF.

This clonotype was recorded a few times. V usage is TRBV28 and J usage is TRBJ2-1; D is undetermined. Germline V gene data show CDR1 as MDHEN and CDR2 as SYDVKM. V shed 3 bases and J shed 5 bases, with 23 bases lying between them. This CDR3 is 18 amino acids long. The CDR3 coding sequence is TGTGCCAGCAGTTTGAGCCCCTGGCCAGATGGTGGGAACAATGAGCAGTTCTTC. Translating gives CASSLSPWPDGGNNEQFF. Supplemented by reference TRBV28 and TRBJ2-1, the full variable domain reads DVKVTQSSRYLVKRTGEKVFLECVQDMDHENMFWYRQDPGLGLRLIYFSYDVKMKEKGDIPEGYSVSREKKERFSLILESASTNQTSMYLCASSLSPWPDGGNNEQFFGPGTRLTVL.